This T cell receptor beta chain comes out of a study of T-cell reconstitution after alpha-beta-depleted transplantation in children. Molecular barcoding with unique molecular identifiers was used for the TCRbeta library. Each CDR3 protein is one row after TCRdb ran MiXCR on the PCR reads. The sample holds some 500,000 distinct CDR3 sequences, about 33% seen once. Per the germline V gene, CDR1 is MDHEN and CDR2 is SYDVKM. Germline trimming cut 3 bases from V and 4 bases from J; bases unmatched to any gene: 4. CDR3 length: 14 residues. The sequenced sample was PBMCs from the stem cell graft donor, obtained from the stem cell graft. The rearrangement links TRBV28 to TRBJ2-5, with 8 bases matching TRBD2. This sequence originates from a human donor who donated a stem cell graft to a child with aplastic anemia. CDR3 protein: CASSFLSGRETQYF. Written as DNA, the CDR3 is TGTGCCAGCAGTTTCCTCAGCGGGAGAGAGACCCAGTACTTC.